One and the same sample provided the 9 T cell receptor beta chains below, sequenced in a study of cytomegalovirus exposure and HLA in healthy donors. It was with 60 Vbeta and 13 Jbeta primers that the PCR ran. Produced via immunoSEQ multiplex PCR; TCRdb's table is partial and in-frame only. The sample yields under 130,000 clones, over 9.5% seen once. Sample: PBMCs. These receptors all come from a man aged 35-49 years in good health and CMV-seropositive.

This sequence joins TRBV5-1 and TRBJ1-3, with 8 bases lining up with TRBD1. Germline V gene data show CDR1 as SGHRS and CDR2 as YFSETQ. Unmatched junction bases numbered 4, after V lost 1 base and J lost 1 base. The length of the CDR3 is 16 residues. The CDR3 reads CASSLTGGTSGNTIYF. In DNA form, the CDR3 reads TGCGCCAGCAGCTTGACAGGGGGAACGTCTGGAAACACCATATATTTT.

This chain links TRBV30 with TRBJ2-1; D possibly corresponds to TRBD2 (5 bases). This CDR3 spans 15 amino acids. The V end was cut by 0 bases, the J end by 4 bases, with 13 bases between. CDR1 GTSNPN and CDR2 SVGIG come from the germline V gene (reference sequence). CDR3 amino acids: CAWSVVREWYNEQFF. CDR3 nucleotide sequence: TGTGCCTGGAGTGTGGTGAGGGAATGGTACAATGAGCAGTTCTTC.

This clone was recorded a few times. The rearrangement links TRBV5-1 to TRBJ2-7; possible D gene TRBD2, 6 bases. Trimming removed 6 bases at V and 5 bases at J, with 12 bases between. Germline CDR1 is SGHRS and CDR2 is YFSETQ. The CDR3 length is 12 residues. The CDR3, as DNA: TGCGCCAGCAACGGGAGAGGGAACGAGCAGTACTTC. Translated: CASNGRGNEQYF.

This clone was seen a few times. The chain uses TRBV2 and TRBJ2-3; D remains ambiguous. The germline gives CDR1 SNHLY, CDR2 FYNNEI. The CDR3 has 14 residues. The V and J ends lost 3 bases and 2 bases respectively, with 9 bases between them. CDR3 in DNA: TGTGCCAGCAGTGAGAAAGCTATCACAGATACGCAGTATTTT. This gives the protein CASSEKAITDTQYF.

This chain connects TRBV19 to TRBJ2-7; 9 nucleotides agree with TRBD1. Germline CDR1 LNHDA, CDR2 SQIVND (reference sequence). V shed 5 bases and J 7 bases; nucleotides not matched to a gene: 15. The CDR3 length is 16 residues. CDR3 DNA sequence: TGTGCCAGTAGTCTATTGGCTGGACAGGGGATAATGGAGCAGTACTTC. This translates into CASSLLAGQGIMEQYF.

The gene calls are TRBV6-5 and TRBJ2-1; possibly TRBD1 for D (6 bases). Trimming shortened V by 6 bases and J by 7 bases, and 16 bases separated the two germline ends. Looked up from germline, CDR1 is MNHEY and CDR2 is SVGAGI. The length of the CDR3 is 14 residues. This CDR3 reads CASSSGTQGNEQFF. The CDR3 DNA sequence: TGTGCCAGCAGCTCCGGGACCCAGGGGAATGAGCAGTTCTTC.

This clone occurred a few times. The rearrangement joins TRBV10-3 to TRBJ2-1; 7 bases fit TRBD2. V shed 4 bases and J 3 bases; nucleotides not matched to a gene: 9. Looked up from germline, CDR1 is ENHRY and CDR2 is SYGVKD. The CDR3 runs to 16 residues. The CDR3 nucleotides are TGTGCCATCAGTGGGGAGACTAGCAGAGACTACAATGAGCAGTTCTTC. Translating gives CAISGETSRDYNEQFF.

The chain has TRBV9 and TRBJ1-1; the D is unclear. Germline CDR1 is SGDLS and CDR2 is YYNGEE. This CDR3 is built from 14 residues. The V end lost 4 bases, the J end lost 4 bases, and 14 bases lay between the germline ends. This CDR3 reads CASSPRTLSTEAFF. CDR3 sequence (DNA): TGTGCCAGCAGCCCCCGTACTTTGAGCACTGAAGCTTTCTTT. The full variable domain, rest sourced from reference TRBV9 and TRBJ1-1, is DSGVTQTPKHLITATGQRVTLRCSPRSGDLSVYWYQQSLDQGLQFLIQYYNGEERAKGNILERFSAQQFPDLHSELNLSSLELGDSALYFCASSPRTLSTEAFFGQGTRLTVV.

This clone was counted many times. This chain uses TRBV6-1 with TRBJ1-5, with D maybe TRBD1 (5 bases). The CDR3 is 13 amino acids. Germline CDR1 and CDR2: MNHNS and SASEGT. The V end was cut by 7 bases, the J end by 4 bases, with 11 bases between. The CDR3 DNA follows: TGTGCCAGCACCGAACAGGTAAATCAGCCCCAGCATTTT. Translated: CASTEQVNQPQHF.